This T cell receptor (beta chain) was found in a study of radiotherapy plus CTLA-4 blockade in lung cancer. Study overall: Patients showed objective responses in around a sixth of cases and disease control in under 40%.

This clone was seen only a few times. The method was immunoSEQ multiplex PCR; TCRdb's version includes in-frame clones alone and lacks a portion of them. The sample lists tens of thousands of clones, approximately 80% occurring once. CDR3 size: 13 residues. V was cut by 1 base and J by 4 bases, with 6 bases left in between. The V gene's germline CDR1 is SGHTA and CDR2 FQGNSA. In chemo-refractory metastatic non-small-cell lung cancer, patients got ipilimumab CTLA-4 blockade together with focal radiation. The chain recombines TRBV7-2 with TRBJ2-3; tentatively, D is TRBD1 or TRBD2 (5 bases each). The source was peripheral blood, collected from a patient treated with radiotherapy plus ipilimumab. This sequence originates from a human donor with non-small cell lung cancer that progressed on radiotherapy plus ipilimumab. DNA for the CDR3: TGTGCCAGCAGCTTAGGAGGGGCAGATACGCAGTATTTT. Translating it yields CASSLGGADTQYF.